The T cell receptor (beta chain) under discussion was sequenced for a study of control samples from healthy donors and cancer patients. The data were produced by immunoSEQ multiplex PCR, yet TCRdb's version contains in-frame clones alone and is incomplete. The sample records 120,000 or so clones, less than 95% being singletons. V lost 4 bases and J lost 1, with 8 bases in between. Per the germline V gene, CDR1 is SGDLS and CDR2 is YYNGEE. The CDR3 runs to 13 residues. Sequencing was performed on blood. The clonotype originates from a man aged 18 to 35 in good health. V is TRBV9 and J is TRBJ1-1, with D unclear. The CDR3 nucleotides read TGTGCCAGCAGCTCAACTTGGAACACTGAAGCTTTCTTT. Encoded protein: CASSSTWNTEAFF. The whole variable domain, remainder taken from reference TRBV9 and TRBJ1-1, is DSGVTQTPKHLITATGQRVTLRCSPRSGDLSVYWYQQSLDQGLQFLIQYYNGEERAKGNILERFSAQQFPDLHSELNLSSLELGDSALYFCASSSTWNTEAFFGQGTRLTVV.